What follows are 13 T cell receptor beta chains derived from one specimen sequenced in a study of T cell responses to AZD1222 COVID-19 vaccine. The repertoire was sequenced with immunoSEQ multiplex PCR; TCRdb's copy has only in-frame clones and lacks some. The sample carries 150,000 or so clones, 85% to 90% recorded once. This sample comprised peripheral blood, obtained on day 0 of AZD1222 vaccination. These receptors came from an adult in good health.

V and J are TRBV15 and TRBJ1-6; D call uncertain. CDR3 size: 12 residues. Germline V lookup: CDR1 LNHNV, CDR2 YYDKDF (reference sequence). The V and J ends lost 0 bases and 7 bases respectively, with 1 base between them. Here the CDR3 DNA reads TGTGCCACCAGCAGAGAGAATTCACCCCTCCACTTT. It is translated as CATSRENSPLHF. Full variable domain (missing parts from reference TRBV15 and TRBJ1-6): DAMVIQNPRYQVTQFGKPVTLSCSQTLNHNVMYWYQQKSSQAPKLLFHYYDKDFNNEADTPDNFQSRRPNTSFCFLDIRSPGLGDTAMYLCATSRENSPLHFGNGTRLTVT.

Comment on this clone: Within the sample, other DNA sequences also encode this same CDR3. The chain combines TRBV7-3 with TRBJ2-2; D unclear. V dropped 1 base and J dropped 6 bases, with 3 bases sitting between them. There are 12 residues in the CDR3. Germline loops: CDR1 SGHTA, CDR2 FQGTGA. The CDR3 DNA follows: TGTGCCAGCAGCTTAAAGGCCGGGGAGCTGTTTTTT. This sequence encodes CASSLKAGELFF. Drawing the rest from reference TRBV7-3 and TRBJ2-2, the complete variable domain is GAGVSQTPSNKVTEKGKYVELRCDPISGHTALYWYRQSLGQGPEFLIYFQGTGAADDSGLPNDRFFAVRPEGSVSTLKIQRTERGDSAVYLCASSLKAGELFFGEGSRLTVL.

The chain's CDR3 is CASSLGQGARGNTEAFF. The DNA for the CDR3 is TGCGCCAGCAGCTTGGGACAGGGGGCGCGCGGAAACACTGAAGCTTTCTTT. The V and J genes are TRBV5-1 and TRBJ1-1, with 10 bases aligning to TRBD1. This CDR3 is built from 17 residues. V was clipped by 0 bases and J by 2 bases; unmatched bases: 7. Germline V gives CDR1 SGHRS, CDR2 YFSETQ.

The J gene is TRBJ1-2, the V gene TRBV7-8; no clear D gene. V shed 0 bases and J shed 8 bases, with 19 bases lying between them. The CDR3 sequence is 16 residues long. CDR1 and CDR2 (germline): SGHVS, FQNEAQ. The CDR3 sequence: CASSLARITWGVGYTF. CDR3 bases: TGTGCCAGCAGCTTAGCTAGAATAACCTGGGGTGTGGGCTACACCTTC.

The chain combines TRBV28 with TRBJ1-3; a possible D gene is TRBD1 (5 bases). CDR3 length: 16 residues. Germline values: CDR1 MDHEN, CDR2 SYDVKM. The V end lost 5 bases, the J end lost 0 bases, and 14 bases lay between the germline ends. The CDR3 sequence is CASSLLRGLSGNTIYF. Written as DNA, the CDR3 is TGTGCCAGCAGTCTGTTAAGGGGCCTCTCTGGAAACACCATATATTTT.

The CDR3 bases are TGTGCCAGCAGCTCCCAGGGGGCCCTCACAGATACGCAGTATTTT. It is translated as CASSSQGALTDTQYF. This sequence joins TRBV7-2 and TRBJ2-3, with 8 bases aligning to TRBD1. The CDR3 length is 15 residues. Germline-derived CDR1 and CDR2 are SGHTA and FQGNSA. Unmatched junction bases numbered 5, after V lost 4 bases and J lost 2 bases.

The chain is built from TRBV2 and TRBJ2-3; 13 bases line up with TRBD2. Trimming cost V 7 bases and J 7 bases; bases outside gene matches: 11. The CDR3 is 16 residues long. Germline V gives CDR1 SNHLY, CDR2 FYNNEI. CDR3 DNA sequence: TGTGCCAGCACCCGAGGGAGACTAGCGGGGGGCAATACGCAGTATTTT. Its translation: CASTRGRLAGGNTQYF.

V is TRBV23-1 and J is TRBJ2-7, with 8 positions matching TRBD1. TRBV23-1 is an ORF for which the function is uncertain. J gave up 5 bases and V 0 bases, and 6 bases lay outside the gene matches. CDR3 size: 15 residues. The CDR3 nucleotides are TGCGCCAGCAGTCAATCCCCGGACAGGGTACACGAGCAGTACTTC. It encodes CASSQSPDRVHEQYF.

The gene calls are TRBV7-9 and TRBJ1-1, with D hard to call. From germline, CDR1 is SEHNR and CDR2 FQNEAQ (reference sequence). The CDR3 has 13 amino acids. The ends were cut back, 6 bases at V and 1 base at J, with 9 bases in the middle. The CDR3 nucleotides are TGTGCCAGCAGGCCAGGACGGAACACTGAAGCTTTCTTT. This codes for CASRPGRNTEAFF.

The genes are TRBV6-5 and TRBJ1-1; possible D gene TRBD1, 6 bases. This CDR3 comprises 15 residues. Germline V gives CDR1 MNHEY, CDR2 SVGAGI. V was trimmed by 4 bases and J by 1 base, leaving 13 bases between them. CDR3: CASSLSIGGNTEAFF. CDR3 DNA: TGTGCCAGCAGTTTATCTATAGGGGGGAACACTGAAGCTTTCTTT.

This chain uses TRBV19 with TRBJ1-4; unclear D gene. V dropped 6 bases and J dropped 10 bases, with 24 bases sitting between them. CDR1 and CDR2 (germline): LNHDA, SQIVND (reference sequence). This CDR3 contains 16 residues. The CDR3: CASRPSETRDFGKLFF. The CDR3 DNA follows: TGTGCCAGTAGGCCTTCCGAGACACGAGATTTCGGAAAACTGTTTTTT.

In this sample, this clone turned up once. J is TRBJ1-2 and V is TRBV18; D is ambiguous. The germline CDR1 and CDR2 sequences are KGHSH and LQKENI. This CDR3 is built from 13 residues. Between the trimmed V and J ends, which lost 1 base and 1 base, there was a span of 4 bases. The CDR3 loop is CASSPQSNYGYTF. CDR3 DNA sequence: TGTGCCAGCTCACCACAGAGTAACTATGGCTACACCTTC. Complete variable domain (other parts from reference TRBV18 and TRBJ1-2): NAGVMQNPRHLVRRRGQEARLRCSPMKGHSHVYWYRQLPEEGLKFMVYLQKENIIDESGMPKERFSAEFPKEGPSILRIQQVVRGDSAAYFCASSPQSNYGYTFGSGTRLTVV.

This chain joins TRBV18 and TRBJ1-1; 7 nucleotides agree with TRBD1. With V trimmed by 0 bases and J by 5 bases, 6 bases remained unmatched. The CDR3 extends over 15 amino acids. Per the germline V gene, CDR1 is KGHSH and CDR2 is LQKENI. CDR3 nucleotide sequence: TGTGCCAGCTCACCACCGGAGGGGGCGGTGACTGAAGCTTTCTTT. It specifies CASSPPEGAVTEAFF.